This T cell receptor beta chain was found in a study of blood T cell repertoires in COVID-19. On the study more broadly: COVID-19 samples collected from the United States, Italy and Spain covered acute and convalescent phases.

The length of the CDR3 is 14 residues. The germline V gene has CDR1 SGHDT and CDR2 YYEEEE. Trimming cost V 0 bases and J 2 bases, with 6 bases left between them. Sequenced by immunoSEQ multiplex PCR; TCRdb stores in-frame clones only, minus some. The sample has fewer than 300,000 clones, roughly nine tenths seen once. The sequence came from a woman aged 25 to 39 with COVID-19, enrolled during active disease. The rearrangement uses TRBV5-6 and TRBJ1-5, with D tentatively TRBD1 (6 bases). The sequenced sample consisted of peripheral blood. DNA for the CDR3: TGTGCCAGCAGCTTGGCAGGGGGCAATCAGCCCCAGCATTTT. Its translation is CASSLAGGNQPQHF. Full variable domain (outside the CDR3, taken from reference TRBV5-6 and TRBJ1-5): DAGVTQSPTHLIKTRGQQVTLRCSPKSGHDTVSWYQQALGQGPQFIFQYYEEEERQRGNFPDRFSGHQFPNYSSELNVNALLLGDSALYLCASSLAGGNQPQHFGDGTRLSIL.